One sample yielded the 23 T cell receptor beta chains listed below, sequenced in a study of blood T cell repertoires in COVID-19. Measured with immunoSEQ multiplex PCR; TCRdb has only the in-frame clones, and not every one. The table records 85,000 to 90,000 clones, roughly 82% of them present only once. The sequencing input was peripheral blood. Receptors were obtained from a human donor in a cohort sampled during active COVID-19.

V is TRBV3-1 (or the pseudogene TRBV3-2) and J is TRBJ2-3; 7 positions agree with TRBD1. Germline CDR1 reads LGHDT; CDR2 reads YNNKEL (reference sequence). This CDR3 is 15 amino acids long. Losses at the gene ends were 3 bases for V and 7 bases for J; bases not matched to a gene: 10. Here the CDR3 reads CASSHDRDRSNTQYF. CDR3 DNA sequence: TGTGCCAGCAGCCATGACCGGGACAGAAGTAATACGCAGTATTTT.

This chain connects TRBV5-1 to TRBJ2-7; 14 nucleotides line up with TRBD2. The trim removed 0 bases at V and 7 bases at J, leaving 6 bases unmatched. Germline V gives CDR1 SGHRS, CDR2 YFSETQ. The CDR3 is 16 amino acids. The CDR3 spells CASSLGLAGGPEEQYF. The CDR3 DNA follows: TGCGCCAGCAGCTTGGGACTAGCGGGAGGGCCTGAAGAGCAGTACTTC.

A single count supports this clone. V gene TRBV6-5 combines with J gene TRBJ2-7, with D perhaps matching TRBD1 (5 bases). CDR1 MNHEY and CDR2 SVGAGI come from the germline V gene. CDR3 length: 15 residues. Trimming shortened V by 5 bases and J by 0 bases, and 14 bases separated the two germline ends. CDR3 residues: CASSKSDSSSYEQYF. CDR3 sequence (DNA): TGTGCCAGCAGTAAATCCGACAGCTCCTCCTACGAGCAGTACTTC.

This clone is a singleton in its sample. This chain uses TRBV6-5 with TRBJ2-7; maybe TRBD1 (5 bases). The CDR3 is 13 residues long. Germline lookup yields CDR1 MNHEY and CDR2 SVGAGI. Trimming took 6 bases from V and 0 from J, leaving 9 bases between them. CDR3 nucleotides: TGTGCCAGCAGCCTAGGGGCCTCCTACGAGCAGTACTTC. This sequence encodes CASSLGASYEQYF.

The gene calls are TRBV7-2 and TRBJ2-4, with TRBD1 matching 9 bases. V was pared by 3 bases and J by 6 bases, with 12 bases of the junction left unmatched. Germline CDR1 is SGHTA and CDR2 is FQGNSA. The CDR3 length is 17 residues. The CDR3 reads CASSFQSTGGSLNIQYF. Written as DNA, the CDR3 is TGTGCCAGCAGCTTTCAATCGACAGGGGGGTCGTTAAACATTCAGTACTTC.

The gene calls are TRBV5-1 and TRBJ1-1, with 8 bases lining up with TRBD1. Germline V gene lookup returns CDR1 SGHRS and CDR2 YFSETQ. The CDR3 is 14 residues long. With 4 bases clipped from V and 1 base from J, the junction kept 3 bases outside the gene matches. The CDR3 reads CASSQQGENTEAFF. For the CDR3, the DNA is TGCGCCAGCAGCCAACAGGGGGAGAACACTGAAGCTTTCTTT.

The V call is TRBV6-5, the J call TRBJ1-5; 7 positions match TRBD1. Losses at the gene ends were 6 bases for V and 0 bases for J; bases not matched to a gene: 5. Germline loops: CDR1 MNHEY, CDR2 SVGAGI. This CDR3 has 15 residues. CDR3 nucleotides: TGTGCCAGCAGCCCGGGACAGCATAGCAATCAGCCCCAGCATTTT. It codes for CASSPGQHSNQPQHF.

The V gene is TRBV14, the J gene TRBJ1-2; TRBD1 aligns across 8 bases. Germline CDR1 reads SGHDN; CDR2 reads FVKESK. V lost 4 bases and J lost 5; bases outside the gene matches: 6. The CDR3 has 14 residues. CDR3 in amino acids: CASSLDRGEYGYTF. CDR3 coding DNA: TGTGCCAGCAGCCTCGACAGGGGCGAATATGGCTACACCTTC. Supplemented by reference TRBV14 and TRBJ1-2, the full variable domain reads EAGVTQFPSHSVIEKGQTVTLRCDPISGHDNLYWYRRVMGKEIKFLLHFVKESKQDESGMPNNRFLAERTGGTYSTLKVQPAELEDSGVYFCASSLDRGEYGYTFGSGTRLTVV.

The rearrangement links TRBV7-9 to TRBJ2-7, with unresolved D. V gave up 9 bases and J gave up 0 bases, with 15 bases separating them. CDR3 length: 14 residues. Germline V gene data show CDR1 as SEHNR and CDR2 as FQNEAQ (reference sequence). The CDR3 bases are TGTGCCAGTAGCCGGGTGACCGACTCCTACGAGCAGTACTTC. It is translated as CASSRVTDSYEQYF.

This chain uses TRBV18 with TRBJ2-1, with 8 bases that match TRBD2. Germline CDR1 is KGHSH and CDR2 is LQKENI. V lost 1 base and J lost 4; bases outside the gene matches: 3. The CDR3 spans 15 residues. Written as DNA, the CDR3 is TGTGCCAGCTCACCACAGCGGGAGACTTACAATGAGCAGTTCTTC. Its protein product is CASSPQRETYNEQFF.

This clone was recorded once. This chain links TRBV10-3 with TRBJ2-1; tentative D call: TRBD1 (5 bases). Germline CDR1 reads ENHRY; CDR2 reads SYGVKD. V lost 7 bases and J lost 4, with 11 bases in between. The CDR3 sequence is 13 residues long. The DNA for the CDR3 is TGTGCCATCACCCCAGGGTTGTACAATGAGCAGTTCTTC. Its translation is CAITPGLYNEQFF.

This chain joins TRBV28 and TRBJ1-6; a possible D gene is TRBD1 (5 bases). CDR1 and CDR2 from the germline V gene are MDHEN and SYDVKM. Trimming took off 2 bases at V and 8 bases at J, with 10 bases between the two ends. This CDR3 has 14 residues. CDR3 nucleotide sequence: TGTGCCAGCAGTTTAGGGGGGGTTCATTCACCCCTCCACTTT. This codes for CASSLGGVHSPLHF.

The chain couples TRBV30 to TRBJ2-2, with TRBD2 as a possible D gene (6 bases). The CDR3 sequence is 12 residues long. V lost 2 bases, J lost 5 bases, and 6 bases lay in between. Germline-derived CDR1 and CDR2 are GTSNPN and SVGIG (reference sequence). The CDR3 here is CAWSRGTGELFF. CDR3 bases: TGTGCCTGGAGTCGGGGGACCGGGGAGCTGTTTTTT. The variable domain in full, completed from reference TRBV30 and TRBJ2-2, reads SQTIHQWPATLVQPVGSPLSLECTVEGTSNPNLYWYRQAAGRGLQLLFYSVGIGQISSEVPQNLSASRPQDRQFILSSKKLLLSDSGFYLCAWSRGTGELFFGEGSRLTVL.

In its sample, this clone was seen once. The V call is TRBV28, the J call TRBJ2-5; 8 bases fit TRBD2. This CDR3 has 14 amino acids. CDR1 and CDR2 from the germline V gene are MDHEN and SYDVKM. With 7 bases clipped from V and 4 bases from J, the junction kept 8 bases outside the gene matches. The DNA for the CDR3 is TGTGCCAGCAAGATACCGGGACTAGTAGAGACCCAGTACTTC. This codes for CASKIPGLVETQYF. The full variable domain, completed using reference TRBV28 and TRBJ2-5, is DVKVTQSSRYLVKRTGEKVFLECVQDMDHENMFWYRQDPGLGLRLIYFSYDVKMKEKGDIPEGYSVSREKKERFSLILESASTNQTSMYLCASKIPGLVETQYFGPGTRLLVL.

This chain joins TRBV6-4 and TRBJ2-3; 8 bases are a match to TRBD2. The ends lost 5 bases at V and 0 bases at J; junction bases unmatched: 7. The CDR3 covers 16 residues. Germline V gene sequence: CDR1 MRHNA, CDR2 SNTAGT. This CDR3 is CASSPLGGRSTDTQYF. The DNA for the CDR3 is TGTGCCAGCAGTCCTCTGGGCGGGAGGAGCACAGATACGCAGTATTTT.

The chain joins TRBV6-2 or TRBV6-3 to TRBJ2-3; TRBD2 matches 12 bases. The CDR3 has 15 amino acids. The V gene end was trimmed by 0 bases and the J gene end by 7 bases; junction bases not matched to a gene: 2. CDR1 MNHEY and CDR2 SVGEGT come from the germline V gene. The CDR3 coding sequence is TGTGCCAGCAGTTACTCCCGGACTAGCGGGAATACGCAGTATTTT. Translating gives CASSYSRTSGNTQYF.

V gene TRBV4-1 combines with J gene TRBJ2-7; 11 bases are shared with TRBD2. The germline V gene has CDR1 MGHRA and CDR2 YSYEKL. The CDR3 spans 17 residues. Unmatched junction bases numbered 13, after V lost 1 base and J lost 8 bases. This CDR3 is CASSQGAPGSGRAKQYF. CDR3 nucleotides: TGCGCCAGCAGCCAAGGTGCCCCGGGTAGCGGGAGGGCCAAGCAGTACTTC.

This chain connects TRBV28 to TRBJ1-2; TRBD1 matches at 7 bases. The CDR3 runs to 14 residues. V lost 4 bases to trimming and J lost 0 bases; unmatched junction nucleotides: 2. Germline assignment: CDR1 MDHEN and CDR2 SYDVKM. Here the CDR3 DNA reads TGTGCCAGCAGTTCAGGGGGAGCTAACTATGGCTACACCTTC. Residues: CASSSGGANYGYTF.

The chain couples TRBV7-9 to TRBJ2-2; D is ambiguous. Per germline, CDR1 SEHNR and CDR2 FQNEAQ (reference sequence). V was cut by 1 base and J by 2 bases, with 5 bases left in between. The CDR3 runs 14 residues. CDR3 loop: CASSLELNTGELFF. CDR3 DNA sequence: TGTGCCAGCAGCTTAGAACTAAACACCGGGGAGCTGTTTTTT.

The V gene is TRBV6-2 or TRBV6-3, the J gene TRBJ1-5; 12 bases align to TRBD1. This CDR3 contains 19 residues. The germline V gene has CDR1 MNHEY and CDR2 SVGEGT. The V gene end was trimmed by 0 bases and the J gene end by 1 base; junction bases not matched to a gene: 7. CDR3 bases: TGTGCCAGCAGTTACTCCCGGGACAGGGGGCTTTGGAGCAATCAGCCCCAGCATTTT. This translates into CASSYSRDRGLWSNQPQHF.

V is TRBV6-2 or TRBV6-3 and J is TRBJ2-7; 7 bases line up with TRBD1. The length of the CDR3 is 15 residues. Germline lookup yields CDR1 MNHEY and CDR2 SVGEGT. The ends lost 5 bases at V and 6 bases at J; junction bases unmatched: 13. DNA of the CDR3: TGTGCCAGCAGTACAGCCCACAGGGGATTATCCGAGCAGTACTTC. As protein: CASSTAHRGLSEQYF.

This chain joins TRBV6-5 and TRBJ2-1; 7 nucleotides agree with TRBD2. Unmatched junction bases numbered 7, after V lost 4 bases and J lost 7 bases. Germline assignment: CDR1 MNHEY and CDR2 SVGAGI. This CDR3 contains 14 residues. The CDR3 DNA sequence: TGTGCCAGCAGTTGGCAGGGAGCGGGGAATGAGCAGTTCTTC. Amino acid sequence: CASSWQGAGNEQFF.

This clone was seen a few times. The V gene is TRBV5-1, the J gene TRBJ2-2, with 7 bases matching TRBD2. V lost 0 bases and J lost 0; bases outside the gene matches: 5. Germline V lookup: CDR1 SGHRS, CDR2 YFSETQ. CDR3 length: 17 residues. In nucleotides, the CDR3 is TGCGCCAGCAGCTTGGGAAGCGGGGTAGCGAACACCGGGGAGCTGTTTTTT. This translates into CASSLGSGVANTGELFF.